This record looks at one TCR beta chain sequence and its context. Its cognate antigen has yet to be identified. Per-base qualities were not stored, and no clone one base away is much larger. This specimen belongs to a study of shared clonotypes between healthy human individuals (dated by TCRdb to 2019 to 2021). Notes on the research overall: A couple of women and a few men aged 18 to 49 years were included in the cohort. Per donor, three plates each were used for CD4 naive and CD4 memory, two for CD8 naive, and one for CD8 memory. Blood TCR repertoires of several healthy adults were deeply sequenced to estimate repertoire size and the extent of clonotype sharing between individuals. Per donor, leukapheresis produced somewhere between about 0.94 and 9 billion PBMCs. Libraries were prepared and TCR repertoires were sequenced by different laboratories using diverse techniques, in order to increase sequencing depth and limit assay-specific biases.

V and J lose 5 bases and 4 bases, and a span of 12 bases separates them. CDR1 and CDR2, looked up from the germline V gene, are SGHTA and FQGNSA. The CDR3 numbers 13 residues from cysteine through phenylalanine. Left in the record is the CDR3 DNA by itself, 39 bases read in frame from the first base. The donors were healthy, HIV-negative adults with no recently reported acute infections or vaccinations. Every donor was a Caucasian adult living in Nashville, Tennessee, USA. CD4+ T cells were enriched through magnetic negative selection, after which naive cells were positively selected on CD45RA and the remaining negative fraction served as the memory subset. After blood collection by leukapheresis, PBMCs were isolated using Ficoll-Histopaque density gradient centrifugation and then cryopreserved in the vapor phase of liquid nitrogen. Analytical flow cytometry was used to check the purity and quantity of every magnetically sorted T cell population. Genomic DNA was isolated from every sorted fraction and measured by UV absorbance on a Nanodrop 2000c.

What the work shows at the level of the full study, not this receptor alone: The small number of donors limited the genetic and exposure-history diversity represented. Sampling was restricted to blood, and TCR repertoires in tissues likely differ from the TCR repertoires found in blood. Pairwise subsampling led to the expectation that sequencing depth would affect the degree of clonotype sharing among donors. Estimated clonotype richness was generally larger for naive than for memory subsets. Incomplete sequencing was indicated by rarefaction of sorted-subset datasets, despite the large sequencing depth. When a handful of donors were compared, the shared fraction of clonotypes was approximately 5% for naive CD4, approximately 3.3% for naive CD8, 2.3% for memory CD4, and approximately 0.4% for memory CD8. Clonotypes shared by all four sorted-subset donors showed higher generation probabilities than non-shared clonotypes.

Using the deep immunoSEQ assay, multiplex PCR amplified TCR CDR3 regions from genomic DNA. Extracted genomic DNA from each cell subset was distributed evenly across all wells of several immunoSEQ 96-well plates, and each plate was treated as a replicate. For sorted subsets, each replicate PCR was loaded with around 220 ng genomic DNA, equivalent to about 30,000 T cell genomes. The purified libraries were quantified using a Qubit 3.0 fluorometer, sized with a Bioanalyzer 2100, and then quantified again using the KAPA Library Quantification kit. Every immunoSEQ 96-well plate was sequenced on a separate single-read 150-cycle Illumina NextSeq 550 flow cell. The original methods were these. Because the immunoSEQ output included only junctional sequences and no quality scores, the filtering could not be the same as the filtering used for full-length reads. To assign V/J genes and CDR3, sequences were annotated against IMGT germline references using PyIR, a Python wrapper for IgBLAST v1.9. Any read was removed if the V/J assignment was weak (E-value above 1e-6), the CDR3 was missing, or the read contained stop codons, out-of-frame junctions, or ambiguous translated residues. V3J clonotypes were defined as sequences sharing an identical inferred V gene, J gene, and CDR3 amino acid sequence. The percentage overlap between two repertoires was calculated by dividing the number of shared unique clonotypes by the size of the smaller repertoire. Repertoire richness was assessed with RTK rarefaction, the Chao1 estimator, and Recon v2.1 estimates of unobserved clonotypes. OLGA was used to compute generation probabilities for all TCRbeta clonotypes that the gDNA method yielded from a few donors. In TCRdb, the immuneACCESS table is reduced to in-frame sequences with V and J assigned. These tables do not hold every clone; where another copy was compared, an unresolved V gene accounts for under half, and the others remain unexplained. D and trimming were read from the DNA, whereas the V and J calls and clone size are those reported in that table. The sample has 2 million to 3 million clones on record, approximately 93% of them singletons. The ten largest clones capture roughly 0.36% of the sample.

Rearrangement joined TRBV7-2 to TRBJ2-7; a confident D gene designation cannot be given. Sample: naive CD4+ T cells from PBMCs. The label giving this sample's cell subset or site can be read as: CD45RA+ positively selected. The source is a man between 18 and 29 years old in good health. Some clones in this sample may be carry-over from other donors' samples. The CDR3 reads as follows: CASSTAMGYEQYF. The base sequence is TGTGCCAGCAGCACAGCAATGGGGTACGAGCAGTACTTC.